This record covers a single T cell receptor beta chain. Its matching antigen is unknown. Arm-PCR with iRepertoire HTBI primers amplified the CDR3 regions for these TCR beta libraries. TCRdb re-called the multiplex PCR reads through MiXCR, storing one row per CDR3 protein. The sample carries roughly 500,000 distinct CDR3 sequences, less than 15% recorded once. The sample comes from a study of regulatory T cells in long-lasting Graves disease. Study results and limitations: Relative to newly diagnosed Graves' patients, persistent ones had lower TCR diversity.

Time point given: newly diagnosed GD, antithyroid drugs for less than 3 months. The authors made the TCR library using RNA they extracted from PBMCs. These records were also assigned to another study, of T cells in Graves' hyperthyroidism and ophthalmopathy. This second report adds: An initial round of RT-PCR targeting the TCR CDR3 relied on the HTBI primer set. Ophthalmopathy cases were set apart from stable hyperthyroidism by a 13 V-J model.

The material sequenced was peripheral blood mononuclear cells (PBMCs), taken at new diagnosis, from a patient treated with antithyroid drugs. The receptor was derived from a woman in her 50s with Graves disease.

Here the CDR3 DNA reads TGTGCCAGCAGTTTAGAAAGCTCAGGGCCCGGAAACACCATATATTTT. Protein product: CASSLESSGPGNTIYF. The chain combines TRBV28 with TRBJ1-3; TRBD1 might be the D (5 bases). V dropped 2 bases and J dropped 4 bases, with 15 bases sitting between them. The CDR3 extends over 16 amino acids. CDR1 is MDHEN and CDR2 is SYDVKM in the germline V gene.